This T cell receptor beta chain is from a study of blood T cell repertoires in COVID-19. At the level of the study: The analysed material was cDNA or gDNA that came from T cells, B-cell-depleted T cells, or PBMCs.

This CDR3 comprises 13 residues. The V gene's germline CDR1 is SGHTA and CDR2 FQGNSA. V lost 0 bases and J 12 bases, leaving 12 bases between the germline ends. Per the original methods: Estimated nucleated cell counts came from reference gene primer amplification. Data came from immunoSEQ multiplex PCR; TCRdb stores just in-frame clones and leaves some out. The DNA gave D and trimming, while V, J and clone size come from that table. Among about 170,000 clones listed, about 88% were seen once. This clonotype originated in a woman of 80 years or more with COVID-19, enrolled during active disease. Source material: peripheral blood. The rearrangement uses TRBV7-2 and TRBJ2-1, with D tentatively TRBD2 (6 bases). Here the CDR3 reads CASSLAREDGQFF. DNA of the CDR3: TGTGCCAGCAGCTTAGCGAGGGAGGATGGGCAGTTCTTC.